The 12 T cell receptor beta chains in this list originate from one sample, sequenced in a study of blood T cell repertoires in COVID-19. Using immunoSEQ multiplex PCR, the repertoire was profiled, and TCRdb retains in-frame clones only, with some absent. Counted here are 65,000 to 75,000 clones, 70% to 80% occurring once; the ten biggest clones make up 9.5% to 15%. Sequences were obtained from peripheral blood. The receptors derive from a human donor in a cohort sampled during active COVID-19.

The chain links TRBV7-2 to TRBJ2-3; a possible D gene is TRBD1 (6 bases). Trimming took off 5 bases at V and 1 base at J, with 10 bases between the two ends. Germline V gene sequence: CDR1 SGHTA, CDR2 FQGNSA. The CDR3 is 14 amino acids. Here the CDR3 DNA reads TGTGCCAGCAGCACCCGACAGGGCACAGATACGCAGTATTTT. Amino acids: CASSTRQGTDTQYF.

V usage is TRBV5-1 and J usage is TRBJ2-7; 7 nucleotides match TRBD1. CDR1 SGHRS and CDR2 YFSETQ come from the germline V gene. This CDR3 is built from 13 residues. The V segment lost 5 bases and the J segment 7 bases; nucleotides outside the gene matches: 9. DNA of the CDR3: TGCGCCAGCAGTCAAGACAGGGAAGGGGAGCAGTACGTC. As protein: CASSQDREGEQYV.

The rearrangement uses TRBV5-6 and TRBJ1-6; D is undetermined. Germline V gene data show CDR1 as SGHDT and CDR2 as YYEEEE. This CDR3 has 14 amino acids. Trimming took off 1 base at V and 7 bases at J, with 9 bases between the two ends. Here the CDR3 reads CASSLLGNNSPLHF. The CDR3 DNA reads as TGTGCCAGCAGCTTGTTGGGCAACAATTCACCCCTCCACTTT.

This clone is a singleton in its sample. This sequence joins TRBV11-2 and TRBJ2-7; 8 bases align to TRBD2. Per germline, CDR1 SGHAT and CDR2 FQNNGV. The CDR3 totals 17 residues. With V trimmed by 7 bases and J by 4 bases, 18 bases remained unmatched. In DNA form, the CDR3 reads TGTGCCAGCATTTTGCGGGGGGAGTTGGCCGGGTCGTACGAGCAGTACGTC. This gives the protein CASILRGELAGSYEQYV.

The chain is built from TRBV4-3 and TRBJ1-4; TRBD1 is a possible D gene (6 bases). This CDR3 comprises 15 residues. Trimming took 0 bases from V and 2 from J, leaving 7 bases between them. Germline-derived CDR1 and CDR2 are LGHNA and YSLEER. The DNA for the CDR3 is TGCGCCAGCAGCCAAGACCAGGGGACTAATGAAAAACTGTTTTTT. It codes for CASSQDQGTNEKLFF.

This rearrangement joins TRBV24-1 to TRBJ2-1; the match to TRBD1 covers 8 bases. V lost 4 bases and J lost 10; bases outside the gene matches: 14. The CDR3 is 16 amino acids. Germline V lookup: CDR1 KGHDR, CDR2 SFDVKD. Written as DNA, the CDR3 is TGTGCCACCAGTGACCTCTCGGGACAGGAAAAAAGAGAGCAGTTCTTC. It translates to CATSDLSGQEKREQFF.

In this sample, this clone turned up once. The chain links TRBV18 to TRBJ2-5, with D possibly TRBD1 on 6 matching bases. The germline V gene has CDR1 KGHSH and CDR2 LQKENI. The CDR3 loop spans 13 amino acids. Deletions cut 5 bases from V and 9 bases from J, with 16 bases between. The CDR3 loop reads CASSGTPSEAQYF. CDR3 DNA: TGTGCCAGCTCAGGGACACCCAGTGAGGCCCAGTACTTC.

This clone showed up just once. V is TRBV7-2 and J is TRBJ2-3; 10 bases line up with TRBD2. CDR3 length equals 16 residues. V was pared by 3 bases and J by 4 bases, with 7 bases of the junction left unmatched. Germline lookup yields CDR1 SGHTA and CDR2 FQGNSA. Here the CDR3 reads CASSLRASGSSDTQYF. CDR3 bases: TGTGCCAGCAGCTTGCGGGCTAGCGGGAGTTCAGATACGCAGTATTTT.

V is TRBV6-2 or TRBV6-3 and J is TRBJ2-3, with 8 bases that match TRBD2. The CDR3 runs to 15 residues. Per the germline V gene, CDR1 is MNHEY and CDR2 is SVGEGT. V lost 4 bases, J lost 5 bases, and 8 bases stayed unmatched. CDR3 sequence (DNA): TGTGCCAGCAGTTTGGGGCCGGGAGGGAAAGATACGCAGTATTTT. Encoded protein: CASSLGPGGKDTQYF.

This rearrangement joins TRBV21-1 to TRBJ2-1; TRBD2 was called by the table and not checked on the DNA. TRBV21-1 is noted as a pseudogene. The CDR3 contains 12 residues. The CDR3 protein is CASSNMYNEQFF. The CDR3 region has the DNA TGTGCCAGCAGCAATATGTACAATGAGCAGTTCTTC.

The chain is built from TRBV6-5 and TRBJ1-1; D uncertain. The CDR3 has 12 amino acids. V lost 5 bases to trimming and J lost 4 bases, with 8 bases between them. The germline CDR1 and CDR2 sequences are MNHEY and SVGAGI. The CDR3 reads CASSLVGTEAFF. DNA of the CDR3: TGTGCCAGCAGTCTAGTTGGCACTGAAGCTTTCTTT.

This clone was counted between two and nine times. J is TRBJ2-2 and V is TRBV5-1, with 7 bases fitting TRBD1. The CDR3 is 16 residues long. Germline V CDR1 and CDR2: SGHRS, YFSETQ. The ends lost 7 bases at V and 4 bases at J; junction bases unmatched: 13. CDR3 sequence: CASRYNQGVGTGELFF. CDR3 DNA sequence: TGCGCCAGCCGCTACAACCAGGGGGTAGGCACCGGGGAGCTGTTTTTT. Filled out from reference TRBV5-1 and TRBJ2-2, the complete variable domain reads KAGVTQTPRYLIKTRGQQVTLSCSPISGHRSVSWYQQTPGQGLQFLFEYFSETQRNKGNFPGRFSGRQFSNSRSEMNVSTLELGDSALYLCASRYNQGVGTGELFFGEGSRLTVL.